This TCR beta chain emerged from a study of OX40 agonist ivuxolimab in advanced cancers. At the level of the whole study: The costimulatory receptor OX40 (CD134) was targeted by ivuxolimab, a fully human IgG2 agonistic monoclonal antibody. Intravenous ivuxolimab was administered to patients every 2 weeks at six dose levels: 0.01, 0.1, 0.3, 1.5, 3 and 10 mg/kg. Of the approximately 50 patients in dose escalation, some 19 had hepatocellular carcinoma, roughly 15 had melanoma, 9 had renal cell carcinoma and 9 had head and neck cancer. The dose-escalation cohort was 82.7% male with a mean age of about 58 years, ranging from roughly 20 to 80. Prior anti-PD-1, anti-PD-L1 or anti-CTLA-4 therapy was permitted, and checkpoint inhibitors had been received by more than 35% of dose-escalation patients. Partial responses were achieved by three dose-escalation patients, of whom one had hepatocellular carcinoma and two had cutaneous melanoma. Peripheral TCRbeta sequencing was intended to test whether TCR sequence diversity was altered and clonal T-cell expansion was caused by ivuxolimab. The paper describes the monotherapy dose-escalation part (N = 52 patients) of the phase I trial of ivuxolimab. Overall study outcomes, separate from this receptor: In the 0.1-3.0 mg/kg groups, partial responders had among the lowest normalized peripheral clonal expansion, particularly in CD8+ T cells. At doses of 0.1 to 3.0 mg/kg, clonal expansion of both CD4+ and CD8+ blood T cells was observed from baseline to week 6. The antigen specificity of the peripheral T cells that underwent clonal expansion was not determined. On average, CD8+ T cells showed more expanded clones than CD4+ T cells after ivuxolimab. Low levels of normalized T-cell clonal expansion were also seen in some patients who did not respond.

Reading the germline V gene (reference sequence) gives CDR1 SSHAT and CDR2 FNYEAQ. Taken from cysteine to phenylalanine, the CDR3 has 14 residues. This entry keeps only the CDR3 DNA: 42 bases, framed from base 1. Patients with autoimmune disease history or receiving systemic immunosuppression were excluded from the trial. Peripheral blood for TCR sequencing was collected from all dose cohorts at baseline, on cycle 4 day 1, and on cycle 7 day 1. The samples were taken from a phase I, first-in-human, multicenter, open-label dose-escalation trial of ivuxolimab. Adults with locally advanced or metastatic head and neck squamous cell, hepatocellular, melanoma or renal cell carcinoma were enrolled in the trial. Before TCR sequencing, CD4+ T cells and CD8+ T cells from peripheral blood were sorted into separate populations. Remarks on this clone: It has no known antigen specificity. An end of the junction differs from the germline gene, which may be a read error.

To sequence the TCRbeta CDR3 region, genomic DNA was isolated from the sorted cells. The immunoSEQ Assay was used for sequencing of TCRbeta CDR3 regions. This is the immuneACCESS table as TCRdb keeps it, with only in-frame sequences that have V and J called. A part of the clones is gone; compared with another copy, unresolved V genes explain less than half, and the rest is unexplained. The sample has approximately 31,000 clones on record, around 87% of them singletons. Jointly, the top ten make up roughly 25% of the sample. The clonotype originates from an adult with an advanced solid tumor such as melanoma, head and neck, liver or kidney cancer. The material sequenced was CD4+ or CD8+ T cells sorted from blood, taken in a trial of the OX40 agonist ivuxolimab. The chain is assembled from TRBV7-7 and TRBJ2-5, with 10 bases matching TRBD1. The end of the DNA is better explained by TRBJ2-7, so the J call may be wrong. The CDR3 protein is CASSSGQGPYEQYF. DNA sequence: TGTGCTAGCAGCTCGGGACAGGGGCCCTACGAGCAGTACTTC.